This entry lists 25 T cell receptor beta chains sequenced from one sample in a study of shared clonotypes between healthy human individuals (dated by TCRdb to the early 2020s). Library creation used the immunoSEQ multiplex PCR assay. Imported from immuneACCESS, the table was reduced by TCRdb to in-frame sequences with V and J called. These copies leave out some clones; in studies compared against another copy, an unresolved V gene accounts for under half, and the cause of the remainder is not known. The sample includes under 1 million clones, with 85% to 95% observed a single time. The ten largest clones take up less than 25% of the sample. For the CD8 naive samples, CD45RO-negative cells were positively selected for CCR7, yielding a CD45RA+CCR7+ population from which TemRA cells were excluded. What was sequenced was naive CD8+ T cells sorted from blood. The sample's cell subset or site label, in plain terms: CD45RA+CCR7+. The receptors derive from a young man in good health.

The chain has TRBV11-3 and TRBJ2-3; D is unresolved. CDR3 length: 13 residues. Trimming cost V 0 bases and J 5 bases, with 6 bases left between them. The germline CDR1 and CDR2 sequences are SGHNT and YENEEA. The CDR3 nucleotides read TGTGCCAGCAGCTTAGAGGCTTTAGATACGCAGTATTTT. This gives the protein CASSLEALDTQYF.

The CDR3 sequence: CASSYVETQYF. CDR3 DNA sequence: TGTGCCAGCAGTTACGTAGAGACCCAGTACTTC. The V call is TRBV6-5, the J call TRBJ2-5, with D uncertain. This CDR3 is built from 11 residues. Trimming took off 2 bases at V and 4 bases at J, with 2 bases between the two ends. The germline CDR1 and CDR2 sequences are MNHEY and SVGAGI.

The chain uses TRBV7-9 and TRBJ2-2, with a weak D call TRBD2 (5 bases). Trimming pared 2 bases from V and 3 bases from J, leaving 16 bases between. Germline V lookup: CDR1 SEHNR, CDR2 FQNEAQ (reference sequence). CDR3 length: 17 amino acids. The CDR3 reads CASSLPSRGGYTGELFF. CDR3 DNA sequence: TGTGCCAGCAGCTTACCGAGTCGGGGTGGTTACACCGGGGAGCTGTTTTTT.

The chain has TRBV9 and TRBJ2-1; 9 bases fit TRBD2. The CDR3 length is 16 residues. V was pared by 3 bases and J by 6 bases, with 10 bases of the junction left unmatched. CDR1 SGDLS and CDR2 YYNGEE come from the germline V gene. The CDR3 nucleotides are TGTGCCAGCAGCGAGCAACTAGCGGGCGCGCCCAATGAGCAGTTCTTC. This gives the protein CASSEQLAGAPNEQFF.

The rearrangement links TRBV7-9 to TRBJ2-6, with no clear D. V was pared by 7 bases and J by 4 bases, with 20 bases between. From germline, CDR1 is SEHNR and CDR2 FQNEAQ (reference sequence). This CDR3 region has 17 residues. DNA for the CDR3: TGTGCCAGCACCCGCGCAGGTGTGGCGTCAGGGGCCAACGTCCTGACTTTC. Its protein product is CASTRAGVASGANVLTF.

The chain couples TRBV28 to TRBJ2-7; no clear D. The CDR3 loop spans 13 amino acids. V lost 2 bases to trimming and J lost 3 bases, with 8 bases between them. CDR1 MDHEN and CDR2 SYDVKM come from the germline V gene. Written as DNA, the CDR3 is TGTGCCAGCAGTTTAGGGCCTGGCTACGAGCAGTACTTC. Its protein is CASSLGPGYEQYF.

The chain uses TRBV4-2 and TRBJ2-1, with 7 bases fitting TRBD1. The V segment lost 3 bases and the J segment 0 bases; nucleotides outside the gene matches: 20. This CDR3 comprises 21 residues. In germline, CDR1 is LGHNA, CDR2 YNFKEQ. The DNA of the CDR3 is TGTGCCAGCAGCCACCCCGGCAGAGGGGGCCCTGTCCAGGCCTCCTACAATGAGCAGTTCTTC. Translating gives CASSHPGRGGPVQASYNEQFF.

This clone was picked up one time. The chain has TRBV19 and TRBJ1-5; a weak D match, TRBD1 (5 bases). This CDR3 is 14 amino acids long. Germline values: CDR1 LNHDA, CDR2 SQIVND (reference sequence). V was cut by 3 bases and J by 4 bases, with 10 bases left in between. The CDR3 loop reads CASSIRVGNQPQHF. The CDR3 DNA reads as TGTGCCAGTAGTATCAGGGTTGGTAATCAGCCCCAGCATTTT.

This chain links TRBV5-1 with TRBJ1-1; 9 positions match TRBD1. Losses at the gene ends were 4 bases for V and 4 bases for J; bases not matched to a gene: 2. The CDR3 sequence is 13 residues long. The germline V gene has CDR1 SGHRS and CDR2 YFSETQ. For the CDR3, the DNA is TGCGCCAGCAGCGTGACAGGGGGCACTGAAGCTTTCTTT. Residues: CASSVTGGTEAFF.

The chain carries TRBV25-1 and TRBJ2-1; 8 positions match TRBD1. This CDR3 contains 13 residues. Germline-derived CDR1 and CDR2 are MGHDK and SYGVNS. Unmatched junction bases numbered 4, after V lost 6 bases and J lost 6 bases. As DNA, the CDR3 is TGTGCCAGCAGACCGACAGGGGTCAATGAGCAGTTCTTC. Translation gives CASRPTGVNEQFF.

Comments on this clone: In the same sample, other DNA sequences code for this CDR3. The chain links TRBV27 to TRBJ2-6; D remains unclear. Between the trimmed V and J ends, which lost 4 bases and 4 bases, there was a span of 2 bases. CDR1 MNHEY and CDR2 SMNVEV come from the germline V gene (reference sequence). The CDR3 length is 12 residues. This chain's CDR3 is CASSSGANVLTF. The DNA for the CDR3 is TGTGCCAGCAGTTCAGGGGCCAACGTCCTGACTTTC.

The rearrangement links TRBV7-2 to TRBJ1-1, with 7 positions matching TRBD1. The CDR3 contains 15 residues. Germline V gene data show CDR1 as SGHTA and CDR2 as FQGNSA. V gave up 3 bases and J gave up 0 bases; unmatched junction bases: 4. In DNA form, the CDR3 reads TGTGCCAGCAGCTTCGGAACAGGGGTGAACACTGAAGCTTTCTTT. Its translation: CASSFGTGVNTEAFF. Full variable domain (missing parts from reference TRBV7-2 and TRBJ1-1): GAGVSQSPSNKVTEKGKDVELRCDPISGHTALYWYRQSLGQGLEFLIYFQGNSAPDKSGLPSDRFSAERTGGSVSTLTIQRTQQEDSAVYLCASSFGTGVNTEAFFGQGTRLTVV.

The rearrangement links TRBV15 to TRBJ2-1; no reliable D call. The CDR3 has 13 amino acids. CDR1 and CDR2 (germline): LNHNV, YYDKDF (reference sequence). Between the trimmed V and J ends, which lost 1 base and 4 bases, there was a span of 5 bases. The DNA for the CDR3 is TGTGCCACCAGCAGAGTGGAGTACAATGAGCAGTTCTTC. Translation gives CATSRVEYNEQFF.

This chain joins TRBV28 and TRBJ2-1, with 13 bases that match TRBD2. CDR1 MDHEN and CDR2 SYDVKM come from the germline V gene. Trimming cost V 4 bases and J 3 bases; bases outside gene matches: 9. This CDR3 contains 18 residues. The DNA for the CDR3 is TGTGCCAGCAGTTCCTACCGAGGGACTAGCGGGGACTACAATGAGCAGTTCTTC. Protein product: CASSSYRGTSGDYNEQFF.

The CDR3 loop is CASRGGVSNTGELFF. In nucleotides, the CDR3 is TGTGCCAGCAGGGGAGGGGTTTCGAACACCGGGGAGCTGTTTTTT. The chain is built from TRBV6-5 and TRBJ2-2, with 7 bases fitting TRBD2. J was trimmed by 0 bases and V by 6 bases; bases with no gene match: 4. The CDR3 length is 15 residues. Germline lookup yields CDR1 MNHEY and CDR2 SVGAGI.

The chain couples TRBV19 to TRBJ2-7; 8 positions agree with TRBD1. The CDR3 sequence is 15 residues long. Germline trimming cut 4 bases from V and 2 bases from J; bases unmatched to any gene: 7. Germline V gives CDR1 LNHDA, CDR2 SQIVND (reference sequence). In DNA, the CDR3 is TGTGCCAGTAGTACCTCGGACAGGGAGACCTACGAGCAGTACTTC. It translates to CASSTSDRETYEQYF.

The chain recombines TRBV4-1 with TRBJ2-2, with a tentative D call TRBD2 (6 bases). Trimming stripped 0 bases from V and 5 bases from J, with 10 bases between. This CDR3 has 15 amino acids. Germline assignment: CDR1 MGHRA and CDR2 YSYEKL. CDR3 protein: CASSQEGGSTGELFF. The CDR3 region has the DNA TGCGCCAGCAGCCAAGAGGGGGGTTCGACCGGGGAGCTGTTTTTT.

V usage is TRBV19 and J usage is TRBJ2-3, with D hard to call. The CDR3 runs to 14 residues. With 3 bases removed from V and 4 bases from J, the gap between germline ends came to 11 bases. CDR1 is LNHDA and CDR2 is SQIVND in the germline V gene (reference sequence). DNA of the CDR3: TGTGCCAGTAGTATTTACGACGGAGCAGATACGCAGTATTTT. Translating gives CASSIYDGADTQYF.

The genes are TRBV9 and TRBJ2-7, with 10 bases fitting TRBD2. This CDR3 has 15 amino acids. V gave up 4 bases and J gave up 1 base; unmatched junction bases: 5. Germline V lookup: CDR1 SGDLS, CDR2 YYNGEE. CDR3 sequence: CASSLGLAESYEQYF. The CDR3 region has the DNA TGTGCCAGCAGCCTCGGACTAGCGGAGTCCTACGAGCAGTACTTC.

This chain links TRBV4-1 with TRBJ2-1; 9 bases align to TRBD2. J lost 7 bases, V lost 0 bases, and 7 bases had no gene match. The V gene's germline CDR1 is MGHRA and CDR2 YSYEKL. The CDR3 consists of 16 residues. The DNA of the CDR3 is TGCGCCAGCAGCCAAGAAATAGCGGGAGCCGGTAATGAGCAGTTCTTC. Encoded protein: CASSQEIAGAGNEQFF.

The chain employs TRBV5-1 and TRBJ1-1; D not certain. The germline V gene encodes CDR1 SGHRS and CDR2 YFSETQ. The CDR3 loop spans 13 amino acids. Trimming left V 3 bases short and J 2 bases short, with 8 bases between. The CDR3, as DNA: TGCGCCAGCAGCTCGGAGGTCAACACTGAAGCTTTCTTT. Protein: CASSSEVNTEAFF.

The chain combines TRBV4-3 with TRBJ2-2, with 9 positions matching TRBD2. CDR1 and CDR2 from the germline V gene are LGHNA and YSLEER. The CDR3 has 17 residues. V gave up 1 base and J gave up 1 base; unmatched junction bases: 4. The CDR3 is CASSQGTTSGNTGELFF. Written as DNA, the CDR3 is TGCGCCAGCAGCCAAGGCACGACTAGCGGGAACACCGGGGAGCTGTTTTTT.

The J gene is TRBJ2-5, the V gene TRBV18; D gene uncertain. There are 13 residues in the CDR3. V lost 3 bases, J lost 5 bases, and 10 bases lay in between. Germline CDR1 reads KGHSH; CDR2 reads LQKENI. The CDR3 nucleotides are TGTGCCAGCTCACCCGTCTCTGGGGAGACCCAGTACTTC. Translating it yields CASSPVSGETQYF.

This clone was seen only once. CDR3 loop: CASSYRTSYEQYF. The CDR3 nucleotides read TGTGCCAGCAGTTACCGGACTAGCTACGAGCAGTACTTC. V usage is TRBV6-6 and J usage is TRBJ2-7, with TRBD2 matching 7 bases. In germline, CDR1 is MNHNY, CDR2 SVGAGI (reference sequence). With 2 bases clipped from V and 3 bases from J, the junction kept 1 base outside the gene matches. The CDR3 sequence is 13 residues long.

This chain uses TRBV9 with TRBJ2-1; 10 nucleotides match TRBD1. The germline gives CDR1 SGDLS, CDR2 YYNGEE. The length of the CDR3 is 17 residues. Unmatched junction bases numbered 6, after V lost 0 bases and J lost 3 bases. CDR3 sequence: CASSVDPGQGFYNEQFF. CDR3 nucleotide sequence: TGTGCCAGCAGCGTAGATCCGGGACAGGGGTTCTACAATGAGCAGTTCTTC.